The clone carrying this TCR beta chain was recorded a few times. Its target is not known. The germline V gene encodes CDR1 MDHEN and CDR2 SYDVKM. The V and J ends lost 3 bases and 1 base respectively, with 6 bases between them. This CDR3 region has 14 residues. Full-length variable regions came from constant-region reverse primers plus semi-nested Nested Universal Primer A PCR. TCRdb re-derived calls from the 5' RACE reads in MiXCR, one entry per CDR3 protein. The sample gives about 32,000 distinct CDR3 sequences, around 22% of which show up once; roughly 4.5% is in the top ten. The study, taken as a whole, reports: Larger-cohort validation covered only one TCR beta V-J rearrangement. Tumor Treg TCRs overlapped most with tumor naive CD4+ cells. Tumor memory CD4+ T cell TCR gene usage was found to cluster with blood and lymph node memory CD4+ cells and with lymph node naive CD4+ cells.

The chain is built from TRBV28 and TRBJ2-2; D is unclear. Sample: memory CD4+ T cells sorted from blood. As to subset: memory CD4+ T cells, CD4+CD45RO+CD25-. The TCR originated in a female donor with breast cancer. The CDR3 nucleotides read TGTGCCAGCAGTTTTGGGCAGAACACCGGGGAGCTGTTTTTT. As protein: CASSFGQNTGELFF.